Listed here are 12 T cell receptor beta chains from one sample, sequenced in a study of blood T cell repertoires in COVID-19. Sequenced by immunoSEQ multiplex PCR; TCRdb stores in-frame clones only, minus some. The top ten hold more than 25% of the sample, which has roughly 90,000 clones, approximately 88% seen once. Input material: peripheral blood. The receptors stem from a woman older than 75 with active or convalescent COVID-19.

The chain carries TRBV6-2 or TRBV6-3 and TRBJ1-1; D is unresolved. CDR3 length equals 15 residues. Trimming took off 0 bases at V and 3 bases at J, with 11 bases between the two ends. Germline V gives CDR1 MNHEY, CDR2 SVGEGT. CDR3 residues: CASSYSLVGDTEAFF. The CDR3 DNA reads as TGTGCCAGCAGTTACTCGTTAGTCGGAGACACTGAAGCTTTCTTT.

The table lists this clone with a count of one. The rearrangement joins TRBV5-3 to TRBJ1-1; 9 bases match TRBD1. TRBV5-3 is an open reading frame whose function is uncertain. Trimming at V came to 3 bases and at J to 1 base, leaving 10 bases not matched to a gene. The CDR3 is 17 residues long. The CDR3 is CARSSYRGREPNTEAFF. The CDR3 nucleotides read TGTGCCAGAAGCTCATACAGGGGGCGCGAGCCGAACACTGAAGCTTTCTTT.

The chain joins TRBV19 to TRBJ1-5, with 7 bases that match TRBD1. CDR1 and CDR2 (germline): LNHDA, SQIVND (reference sequence). The CDR3 runs to 15 residues. Germline trimming cut 0 bases from V and 5 bases from J; bases unmatched to any gene: 4. The CDR3, as DNA: TGTGCCAGTAGTATAGATTGGCAGGGGGATCAGCCCCAGCATTTT. This translates into CASSIDWQGDQPQHF.

The chain links TRBV9 to TRBJ2-1; 10 nucleotides agree with TRBD2. Germline loops: CDR1 SGDLS, CDR2 YYNGEE. V dropped 0 bases and J dropped 9; count of bases not matched to a gene: 6. The CDR3 length is 15 residues. The CDR3 DNA sequence: TGTGCCAGCAGCGTAGCAGCGGGGGGGCCCTTTGAGCAGTTCTTC. Encoded protein: CASSVAAGGPFEQFF.

The CDR3 here is CASSRRPANGYTF. The CDR3 nucleotides read TGTGCCAGCAGTAGGAGACCCGCTAACGGCTACACCTTC. The chain recombines TRBV27 with TRBJ1-2; D is uncertain. Germline V gene data show CDR1 as MNHEY and CDR2 as SMNVEV (reference sequence). This CDR3 spans 13 amino acids. V was shortened by 5 bases and J by 8 bases, with 15 bases between the two germline ends.

The chain is built from TRBV6-2 or TRBV6-3 and TRBJ1-6; 7 bases match TRBD1. The CDR3 covers 15 residues. The germline gives CDR1 MNHEY, CDR2 SVGEGT. Trimming took 6 bases from V and 7 from J; bases not matched to a gene: 9. In DNA, the CDR3 is TGTGCCAGCAGCCACTGGGGACAGAGAAATTCACCCCTCCACTTT. Translated, it gives CASSHWGQRNSPLHF.

The chain uses TRBV6-5 and TRBJ2-1; D possibly corresponds to TRBD1 (5 bases). V gave up 7 bases and J gave up 10 bases, with 20 bases separating them. The CDR3 loop spans 14 amino acids. CDR1 and CDR2 from the germline V gene are MNHEY and SVGAGI. Here the CDR3 DNA reads TGTGCCAGCAAGTTCGACCGGACATCTCAAGAGCAGTTCTTC. Amino acid sequence: CASKFDRTSQEQFF.

The J gene is TRBJ2-7, the V gene TRBV5-4, with 9 positions matching TRBD1. The CDR3 runs 16 residues. In germline, CDR1 is SGHNT, CDR2 YYREEE (reference sequence). J was trimmed by 2 bases and V by 4 bases; bases with no gene match: 10. CDR3 nucleotide sequence: TGTGCCAGCAGCCCGCTACGGGACAGGGATACCTACGAGCAGTACTTC. Its protein is CASSPLRDRDTYEQYF.

The gene calls are TRBV7-2 and TRBJ2-6; TRBD2 might be the D (5 bases). V lost 10 bases to trimming and J lost 0 bases, with 22 bases between them. Germline-derived CDR1 and CDR2 are SGHTA and FQGNSA. This CDR3 contains 18 residues. CDR3 amino acids: CATLRAALWSSGANVLTF. DNA for the CDR3: TGTGCCACCCTGCGGGCAGCTCTGTGGAGCTCTGGGGCCAACGTCCTGACTTTC.

The gene calls are TRBV6-5 and TRBJ1-1, with 7 bases fitting TRBD1. The CDR3 is 13 residues long. V was pared by 6 bases and J by 4 bases, with 5 bases of the junction left unmatched. Germline CDR1 reads MNHEY; CDR2 reads SVGAGI. The CDR3 nucleotides are TGTGCCAGCAGCCTCGAGGGGGCCACTGAAGCTTTCTTT. Encoded protein: CASSLEGATEAFF.

The gene calls are TRBV20-1 and TRBJ2-7; TRBD2 agrees at 8 bases. CDR3 size: 14 residues. CDR1 is DFQATT and CDR2 is SNEGSKA in the germline V gene (reference sequence). Losses at the gene ends were 3 bases for V and 6 bases for J; bases not matched to a gene: 10. The DNA for the CDR3 is TGCAGTGCTAGTCGAGGACTAGCCCAACCCGAGCAGTACTTC. Translation: CSASRGLAQPEQYF.

Here the CDR3 reads CASSQVGLAGVYEQFF. For the CDR3, the DNA is TGCGCCAGCAGCCAGGTGGGACTAGCGGGAGTCTATGAGCAGTTCTTC. The J gene is TRBJ2-1, the V gene TRBV4-1; 14 bases map to TRBD2. The CDR3 length is 16 residues. With V trimmed by 3 bases and J by 8 bases, 6 bases remained unmatched. Germline V gene lookup returns CDR1 MGHRA and CDR2 YSYEKL.